This T cell receptor (beta chain) was recorded in a study of blood T cell repertoires in COVID-19. Study summary: From the United States, Italy and Spain came samples of acute and convalescent COVID-19. In each case, the material was cDNA or gDNA derived from T cells, B-cell-depleted T cells, or PBMCs.

The germline V gene has CDR1 LGHDT and CDR2 YNNKEL (reference sequence). The CDR3 runs to 16 residues. V lost 2 bases, J lost 0 bases, and 13 bases lay in between. Per the study methods: The authors estimated nucleated cell counts from reference gene primer amplification. Assay: immunoSEQ multiplex PCR; the TCRdb copy retains only in-frame clones and omits some. That table furnishes V, J and clone size, whereas the DNA furnished D and trimming. The sample records about 260,000 clones, 80% to 90% being singletons. The chain couples TRBV3-1 (or the pseudogene TRBV3-2) to TRBJ1-2; D perhaps matches TRBD1 (5 bases). The sequence derives from a man aged 25 to 40 with active or convalescent COVID-19. The specimen sequenced was peripheral blood. For the CDR3, the DNA is TGTGCCAGCAGCCAACGGCAGGGTAGTTCTAACTATGGCTACACCTTC. It encodes CASSQRQGSSNYGYTF.